This T cell receptor (beta chain) appears in the sequencing data of a study of T-cell memory formation after mild COVID-19. TCRdb fed the 5' RACE reads into MiXCR, producing one record per CDR3 protein. The table shows 300,000 or so distinct CDR3 sequences, with around 16% occurring only once. A few counts support this clonotype. The CDR3 consists of 15 residues. Looked up from germline, CDR1 is SGHAT and CDR2 is FQNNGV. The J segment lost 5 bases and the V segment lost 7 bases, leaving 9 bases of the junction unmatched. The chain uses TRBV11-2 and TRBJ2-3; 10 nucleotides agree with TRBD2. The clonotype originates from a man aged 18 to 30 who had mild COVID-19 (a few samples of this study predate the infection). Cell type and time point are not known. Sequencing input: PBMCs or a T cell subset sorted from them (not recorded which). CDR3 in DNA: TGTGCCAGCAAGTCCCCGGGACTAGCGAAAGATACGCAGTATTTT. Its translation is CASKSPGLAKDTQYF.